The next 23 T cell receptor beta chains were all read from a single sample in a study of T cell responses to AZD1222 COVID-19 vaccine. Measured with immunoSEQ multiplex PCR; TCRdb has only the in-frame clones, and not every one. This table holds almost 35,000 clones, 85% to 90% found once. The material was peripheral blood, obtained on day 0 of AZD1222 vaccination. These receptors were taken from an adult in good health.

The genes are TRBV3-1 (or the pseudogene TRBV3-2) and TRBJ2-7; 15 nucleotides align to TRBD2. The CDR3 consists of 15 residues. The germline V gene encodes CDR1 LGHDT and CDR2 YNNKEL (reference sequence). The J segment lost 4 bases and the V segment lost 4 bases, leaving 2 bases of the junction unmatched. In nucleotides, the CDR3 is TGTGCCAGCAGCCTGGGGACTAGCGGGAGGTACGAGCAGTACTTC. Its translation is CASSLGTSGRYEQYF.

V gene TRBV4-1 combines with J gene TRBJ2-2; D perhaps matches TRBD2 (5 bases). Per the germline V gene, CDR1 is MGHRA and CDR2 is YSYEKL. This CDR3 comprises 16 residues. Trimming left V 1 base short and J 0 bases short, with 9 bases between. CDR3 bases: TGCGCCAGCAGCCAAGTCCGGGGTGCGAACACCGGGGAGCTGTTTTTT. It is translated as CASSQVRGANTGELFF.

The chain employs TRBV2 and TRBJ1-1, with D possibly matching TRBD1 (6 bases). The CDR3 loop spans 13 amino acids. Trimming took 4 bases from V and 1 from J, leaving 7 bases between them. In germline, CDR1 is SNHLY, CDR2 FYNNEI. The CDR3 DNA reads as TGTGCCAGCAGTGCGGGACAGAACACTGAAGCTTTCTTT. Encoded protein: CASSAGQNTEAFF.

The chain is built from TRBV7-3 and TRBJ2-7; 11 nucleotides align to TRBD2. Germline lookup yields CDR1 SGHTA and CDR2 FQGTGA. The junction had 6 bases not matched to a gene; V was cut back by 5 bases and J by 0 bases. The CDR3 sequence is 16 residues long. The CDR3 DNA reads TGTGCCAGCAGCGCGACTAGCGGGGTGACCTCCTACGAGCAGTACTTC. Translation gives CASSATSGVTSYEQYF.

This rearrangement joins TRBV12-3 or TRBV12-4 to TRBJ1-5; D is undetermined. CDR3 size: 12 residues. Trimming removed 3 bases from V and 2 bases from J, with 2 bases in between. The CDR3 DNA reads TGTGCCAGCAGTTTTCGCAATCAGCCCCAGCATTTT. This gives the protein CASSFRNQPQHF.

The rearrangement uses TRBV6-6 and TRBJ2-1, with D unresolved. Germline-derived CDR1 and CDR2 are MNHNY and SVGAGI (reference sequence). Trimming removed 0 bases at V and 7 bases at J, with 7 bases between. CDR3 length equals 13 residues. CDR3 protein: CASSYSQLNEQFF. CDR3 nucleotides: TGTGCCAGCAGTTACTCACAGTTGAATGAGCAGTTCTTC.

The chain uses TRBV19 and TRBJ2-1; 10 nucleotides line up with TRBD1. V dropped 4 bases and J dropped 8; count of bases not matched to a gene: 8. The CDR3 runs 15 residues. Germline CDR1 and CDR2: LNHDA and SQIVND (reference sequence). The CDR3 spells CASSSRDRGFDEQFF. CDR3 sequence (DNA): TGTGCCAGTAGTAGCCGGGACAGGGGATTTGATGAGCAGTTCTTC.

The gene calls are TRBV19 and TRBJ1-2; the match to TRBD1 covers 8 bases. This CDR3 has 14 amino acids. Unmatched junction bases numbered 7, after V lost 4 bases and J lost 6 bases. The germline gives CDR1 LNHDA, CDR2 SQIVND (reference sequence). DNA of the CDR3: TGTGCCAGTAGTACCGGGGACAGGCCGCATGGCTACACCTTC. The encoded protein is CASSTGDRPHGYTF.

V is TRBV4-1 and J is TRBJ2-2, with D possibly matching TRBD1 (6 bases). The CDR3 has 16 residues. V gave up 5 bases and J gave up 6 bases, with 19 bases separating them. Germline loops: CDR1 MGHRA, CDR2 YSYEKL. This chain's CDR3 is CASSSRTEQIAGELFF. The CDR3 DNA reads as TGCGCCAGCAGCTCGCGGACAGAGCAGATAGCCGGGGAGCTGTTTTTT.

This clone was recorded only once. The genes are TRBV10-3 and TRBJ2-7; TRBD2 matches 16 bases. Germline V CDR1 and CDR2: ENHRY, SYGVKD. The length of the CDR3 is 17 residues. V shed 6 bases, J shed 2 bases, and the junction held 7 bases outside the gene matches. The CDR3 DNA is TGTGCCATCAGCGCCGGGACTAGCGGGAGGGTTACCTACGAGCAGTACTTC. Translation: CAISAGTSGRVTYEQYF.

The sample holds one count of this clone. The rearrangement links TRBV25-1 to TRBJ2-2; 8 bases match TRBD2. From germline, CDR1 is MGHDK and CDR2 SYGVNS. Trimming removed 4 bases from V and 7 bases from J; junction bases left unmatched: 14. The CDR3 is 17 residues long. CDR3 coding DNA: TGTGCCAGCAGTGCCCTGGGGAGCGGGAGCATGAGCGGGGAGCTGTTTTTT. It yields the protein CASSALGSGSMSGELFF.

The V call is TRBV24-1, the J call TRBJ2-5; no reliable D call. The CDR3 covers 14 residues. Per germline, CDR1 KGHDR and CDR2 SFDVKD. Trimming cost V 4 bases and J 4 bases, with 12 bases left between them. CDR3 amino acids: CATSDRVNGETQYF. CDR3 DNA: TGTGCCACCAGTGACCGTGTAAACGGAGAGACCCAGTACTTC.

This chain joins TRBV5-8 and TRBJ2-7; D not certain. CDR3 length: 12 amino acids. V gave up 4 bases and J gave up 4 bases, with 9 bases separating them. CDR1 and CDR2 (germline): SGHTS, YDEGEE. CDR3 sequence (DNA): TGTGCCAGCAGCGGGTCAGTTTACGAGCAGTACTTC. It specifies CASSGSVYEQYF.

In its sample, this clone was seen a few times. The chain has TRBV5-1 and TRBJ2-7; D is ambiguous. Trimming shortened V by 1 base and J by 7 bases, and 12 bases separated the two germline ends. This CDR3 has 13 amino acids. From germline, CDR1 is SGHRS and CDR2 YFSETQ. CDR3 region: CASSLNQPLEQYF. DNA for the CDR3: TGCGCCAGCAGCTTGAACCAACCCCTAGAGCAGTACTTC.

The chain couples TRBV12-3 or TRBV12-4 to TRBJ2-7; D is unresolved. Trimming cost V 4 bases and J 2 bases, with 3 bases left between them. This CDR3 contains 11 residues. The DNA of the CDR3 is TGTGCCAGCAGTTCAACCTACGAGCAGTACTTC. As protein: CASSSTYEQYF.

V usage is TRBV3-1 (or the pseudogene TRBV3-2) and J usage is TRBJ1-5; D unclear. CDR3 length: 14 amino acids. Per the germline V gene, CDR1 is LGHDT and CDR2 is YNNKEL (reference sequence). The V end lost 1 base, the J end lost 4 bases, and 8 bases lay between the germline ends. CDR3 in DNA: TGTGCCAGCAGCCAAGCCCCGGGGAATCAGCCCCAGCATTTT. Its protein product is CASSQAPGNQPQHF.

Written as DNA, the CDR3 is TGTGCCAGCAGCTTGCAGGGTGCCTACGAGCAGTACTTC. It translates to CASSLQGAYEQYF. The V gene is TRBV5-4, the J gene TRBJ2-7, with D possibly being TRBD1 (5 bases). Germline V gene data show CDR1 as SGHNT and CDR2 as YYREEE (reference sequence). This CDR3 has 13 residues. Trimming pared 1 base from V and 2 bases from J, leaving 7 bases between.

The J gene is TRBJ2-3, the V gene TRBV14; the D is unclear. Trimming stripped 8 bases from V and 2 bases from J, with 17 bases between. The CDR3 extends over 15 amino acids. CDR1 is SGHDN, CDR2 FVKESK, per germline. The CDR3 DNA follows: TGTGCCAGCCGCGCACTGCGAGCACTCACAGATACGCAGTATTTT. This gives the protein CASRALRALTDTQYF.

The gene calls are TRBV19 and TRBJ1-5; possible D gene TRBD1, 5 bases. There are 14 residues in the CDR3. Trimming removed 3 bases from V and 2 bases from J, with 8 bases in between. Germline V gene sequence: CDR1 LNHDA, CDR2 SQIVND (reference sequence). CDR3 sequence reads: CASSIQGGNQPQHF. The DNA for the CDR3 is TGTGCCAGTAGTATTCAGGGAGGCAATCAGCCCCAGCATTTT.

This chain connects TRBV4-2 to TRBJ1-4, with TRBD1 matching 9 bases. The CDR3 spans 17 residues. Losses at the gene ends were 0 bases for V and 5 bases for J; bases not matched to a gene: 7. CDR1 is LGHNA, CDR2 YNFKEQ, per germline. The CDR3 bases are TGTGCCAGCAGCCAAGAACCCGCCGGGACAGGGAATGAAAAACTGTTTTTT. This gives the protein CASSQEPAGTGNEKLFF.

The rearrangement uses TRBV20-1 and TRBJ2-2; D uncertain. Trimming took 3 bases from V and 3 from J, leaving 5 bases between them. The CDR3 extends over 12 amino acids. Germline V gene sequence: CDR1 DFQATT, CDR2 SNEGSKA (reference sequence). This chain's CDR3 is CSASPDTGELFF. As DNA, the CDR3 is TGCAGTGCTAGTCCAGACACCGGGGAGCTGTTTTTT.

In nucleotides, the CDR3 is TGTGCCAGCAGCGGGGTAAGGCAATACGAGCAGTACTTC. Encoded protein: CASSGVRQYEQYF. The chain combines TRBV5-5 with TRBJ2-7, with unresolved D. The V end lost 4 bases, the J end lost 4 bases, and 12 bases lay between the germline ends. CDR3 length: 13 residues. Germline CDR1 is SGHKS and CDR2 is YYEKEE (reference sequence). Supplemented by reference TRBV5-5 and TRBJ2-7, the full variable domain reads DAGVTQSPTHLIKTRGQQVTLRCSPISGHKSVSWYQQVLGQGPQFIFQYYEKEERGRGNFPDRFSARQFPNYSSELNVNALLLGDSALYLCASSGVRQYEQYFGPGTRLTVT.

V usage is TRBV19 and J usage is TRBJ1-1; possible D gene TRBD1, 6 bases. Per the germline V gene, CDR1 is LNHDA and CDR2 is SQIVND (reference sequence). The V and J ends lost 5 bases and 4 bases respectively, with 17 bases between them. The CDR3 loop spans 15 amino acids. Here the CDR3 DNA reads TGTGCCAGTAGTGGGCCCCCACCACAGGGCACTGAAGCTTTCTTT. Protein sequence: CASSGPPPQGTEAFF.